This is a list of T cell receptor beta chains from one sample in a study of cytomegalovirus exposure and HLA in healthy donors. The protocol was immunoSEQ multiplex PCR, while the TCRdb copy is restricted to in-frame clones and leaves out a portion. Here the sample spans 130,000 or so clones, roughly 90% being singletons. Sequencing was performed on PBMCs. The receptors were sampled from a man aged 30 to 45 in good health and CMV-seronegative. Each CDR3 is given with its conserved first and last residue. D genes are given only for firm matches. The listing skips clone size in some rows; elsewhere it reads once, few, many or a size class.

D	V	size	J	CDR3	DNA
NA	TRBV4-3	NA	TRBJ2-7	CASSQDRQDLAYEQYF	TGCGCCAGCAGCCAAGATCGCCAGGATCTGGCCTACGAGCAGTACTTC
NA	TRBV28	NA	TRBJ2-7	CASSFWDTSLPGYEQYF	TGTGCCAGCAGTTTCTGGGACACCAGTCTTCCCGGGTACGAGCAGTACTTC
NA	TRBV15	once	TRBJ1-1	CATSRRGGGTEAFF	TGTGCCACCAGCAGGCGGGGCGGCGGGACTGAAGCTTTCTTT
NA	TRBV27	once	TRBJ1-2	CASMGLTGIRNYGYTF	TGTGCCAGCATGGGGTTAACAGGGATTAGAAACTATGGCTACACCTTC
TRBD1	TRBV18	NA	TRBJ1-1	CASSPTGVGNTEAFF	TGTGCCAGCTCACCGACAGGGGTGGGGAACACTGAAGCTTTCTTT
TRBD1	TRBV13	NA	TRBJ1-5	CASSLTGGGPLSNQPQHF	TGTGCCAGCAGCTTGACAGGGGGGGGGCCCCTTAGCAATCAGCCCCAGCATTTT
NA	TRBV7-6	NA	TRBJ2-1	CASSRIGGGEQFF	TGTGCCAGCAGCAGAATAGGGGGGGGTGAGCAGTTCTTC
NA	TRBV6-6	NA	TRBJ1-2	CASSYSGGNYGYTF	TGTGCCAGCAGTTACTCGGGGGGTAACTATGGCTACACCTTC
NA	TRBV7-8	NA	TRBJ1-5	CASSLSSPGGQPQHF	TGTGCCAGCAGCTTAAGTTCCCCCGGAGGTCAGCCCCAGCATTTT
TRBD1	TRBV9	NA	TRBJ2-1	CASSVGQGAVTNEQFF	TGTGCCAGCAGCGTAGGGCAGGGGGCGGTTACGAATGAGCAGTTCTTC
NA	TRBV6-1	NA	TRBJ1-2	CASIDTARYTF	TGTGCCAGCATTGACACTGCTCGCTACACCTTC
NA	TRBV2	NA	TRBJ1-1	CASSDRAGWNTEAFF	TGTGCCAGCAGTGATCGAGCAGGGTGGAACACTGAAGCTTTCTTT
NA	TRBV6-5	NA	TRBJ1-1	CASSWGGFPRTFF	TGTGCCAGCAGCTGGGGGGGTTTTCCGAGAACTTTCTTT
TRBD1	TRBV9	NA	TRBJ2-2	CASSVWPTGQGAPTGELFF	TGTGCCAGCAGCGTATGGCCCACGGGACAGGGGGCGCCCACCGGGGAGCTGTTTTTT
NA	TRBV15	NA	TRBJ1-2	CATSRDLDRRYGYTF	TGTGCCACCAGCAGAGATCTAGACAGACGATATGGCTACACCTTC
TRBD1	TRBV7-2	NA	TRBJ2-7	CASSLLGGQGVEQYF	TGTGCCAGCAGCTTATTGGGGGGACAGGGGGTCGAGCAGTACTTC
TRBD1	TRBV9	NA	TRBJ1-4	CASSNRDRGNEKLFF	TGTGCCAGCAGCAACCGGGACAGGGGTAATGAAAAACTGTTTTTT
NA	TRBV2	NA	TRBJ1-4	CASRERRGANEKLFF	TGTGCCAGCAGGGAACGCAGGGGTGCTAATGAAAAACTGTTTTTT
NA	TRBV21-1	NA	TRBJ1-5	CASSKVGTVNQPQHF	TGTGCCAGCAGCAAAGTGGGGACAGTCAATCAGCCCCAGCATTTT